This section outlines one T cell receptor beta chain sequence together with its context. Measured with immunoSEQ multiplex PCR; TCRdb has only the in-frame clones, and not every one. The sample gives 90,000 to 120,000 clones, 60% to 85% of which show up once; around 1.7% is in the top ten. The data originate from a study of blood T cell repertoires in COVID-19. Study background: Samples of COVID-19 (acute and convalescent) were obtained from the United States, Italy and Spain. Sources were T cells, B-cell-depleted T cells, or PBMCs; the material itself was cDNA or gDNA.

This CDR3 is 15 amino acids long. Deletions cut 0 bases from V and 4 bases from J, with 11 bases between. Per the germline V gene, CDR1 is SGHDN and CDR2 is FVKESK. V is TRBV14 and J is TRBJ2-3; D unresolved. This TCR was recovered from a middle-aged woman with acute or convalescent COVID-19. Sequencing was done on a sample of peripheral blood. CDR3 residues: CASSQERLAPDTQYF. CDR3 in DNA: TGTGCCAGCAGCCAAGAACGACTTGCCCCAGATACGCAGTATTTT.